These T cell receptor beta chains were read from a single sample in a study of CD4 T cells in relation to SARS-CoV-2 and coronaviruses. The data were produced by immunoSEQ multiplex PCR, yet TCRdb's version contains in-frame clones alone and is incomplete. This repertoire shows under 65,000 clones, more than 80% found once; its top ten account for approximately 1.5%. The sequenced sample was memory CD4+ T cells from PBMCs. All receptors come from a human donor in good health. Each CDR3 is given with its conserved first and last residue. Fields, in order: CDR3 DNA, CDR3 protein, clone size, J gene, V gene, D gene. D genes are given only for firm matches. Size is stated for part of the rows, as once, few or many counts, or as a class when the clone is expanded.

TGTGCCAGCAGTTTGGCGACAGGGACAGATACGCAGTATTTT,CASSLATGTDTQYF,-,TRBJ2-3,TRBV6-5,TRBD1
TGTGCCAGCAGCACACAGGGAGATGAGCAGTTCTTC,CASSTQGDEQFF,-,TRBJ2-1,TRBV7-9,-
TGCGCCAGCAGCCGTCAGGGGAGATCGGAGAACACCATATATTTT,CASSRQGRSENTIYF,-,TRBJ1-3,TRBV5-1,-
TGCGCCAGCAGATCCGGGACCGTATCACAAGAGACCCAGTACTTC,CASRSGTVSQETQYF,-,TRBJ2-5,TRBV5-1,-
TGTGCCAGCAGCGAAGGAGCCGGTAACACTGAAGCTTTCTTT,CASSEGAGNTEAFF,-,TRBJ1-1,TRBV3-1/TRBV3-2,-
TGTGCCAGCAGCCGAGGGAGAATCTACGAGCAGTACTTC,CASSRGRIYEQYF,-,TRBJ2-7,TRBV3-1/TRBV3-2,-
TGTGCCAGTAGTCCCACGGGGATCTCCTACGAGCAGTACTTC,CASSPTGISYEQYF,-,TRBJ2-7,TRBV19,-
TGCGCCAGCAGCTGGACAGGGACAGATACGCAGTATTTT,CASSWTGTDTQYF,-,TRBJ2-3,TRBV5-1,TRBD1
TGTGCCAGCAGCCCAGGGACAGGGGGAATGGCAGGACAGCCCCAGCATTTT,CASSPGTGGMAGQPQHF,few,TRBJ1-5,TRBV7-2,TRBD1
TGTGCCAGCAAGCCGGGAGGGCCAATCACCGGGGAGCTGTTTTTT,CASKPGGPITGELFF,-,TRBJ2-2,TRBV28,TRBD2
TGTGCCAGCTCACCGCAACCGGACAGGGGGCGGATCCCATCCGGGGCCAACGTCCTGACTTTC,CASSPQPDRGRIPSGANVLTF,-,TRBJ2-6,TRBV18,TRBD1
TGTGCCAGCAGCCAAGAGCGCCTCAACTACGAGCAGTACTTC,CASSQERLNYEQYF,-,TRBJ2-7,TRBV4-2,-
TGTGCCAGCAGTTTTCCCCGTTCGGCCCAGCATTTT,CASSFPRSAQHF,-,TRBJ1-5,TRBV28,-
TGTGCCAGTAGTAAGCAGGGGTACTATGGCTACACCTTC,CASSKQGYYGYTF,-,TRBJ1-2,TRBV19,-
TGTGCCAGCAGTGAAACCGGGACAGGGGGTGGGGCCGGGGAGCTGTTTTTT,CASSETGTGGGAGELFF,once,TRBJ2-2,TRBV2,TRBD1
TGTGCCAGCAGCTTCAGCAGGGGGGACGGCTACACCTTC,CASSFSRGDGYTF,-,TRBJ1-2,TRBV7-9,TRBD1
TGCGCCAGCACTCGGGGACAGCCCAATCAGCCCCAGCATTTT,CASTRGQPNQPQHF,once,TRBJ1-5,TRBV23-1,TRBD1
TGTGCCAGCTCACCACAAGCCTCTGGGGCCAACGTCCTGACTTTC,CASSPQASGANVLTF,few,TRBJ2-6,TRBV18,-
TGTGCCAGCAGCCCTCCCCGGCAGCTTGAAGCTTTCTTT,CASSPPRQLEAFF,-,TRBJ1-1,TRBV28,-
TGTGCCAGCAGCTCACAGGACACCGCGAACACCGGGGAGCTGTTTTTT,CASSSQDTANTGELFF,-,TRBJ2-2,TRBV7-9,-
TGTGCCTGTAAGAGGGCCTCCTACGAGCAGTACTTC,CACKRASYEQYF,-,TRBJ2-7,TRBV12-3/TRBV12-4,-
TGTGCCAGCAGCTCAGGGGACGGTGGGAATGAAAAACTGTTTTTT,CASSSGDGGNEKLFF,-,TRBJ1-4,TRBV7-9,-
TGTGCCAGCAGGATAAGACAGGGGGCCCAAGGCTACACCTTC,CASRIRQGAQGYTF,-,TRBJ1-2,TRBV5-6,TRBD1
TGTGCCACCAGTGATGTTACTAGCGGATTATACGAGCAGTACTTC,CATSDVTSGLYEQYF,-,TRBJ2-7,TRBV24-1,TRBD2